Below, one T cell receptor (beta chain) is given with its context. These data belong to a study of blood T cell repertoires in COVID-19. Repertoires were generated with immunoSEQ multiplex PCR, while TCRdb's copy carries only in-frame clones and drops some. Among tens of thousands of clones listed, 75% to 85% were seen once. The CDR3 sequence is 13 residues long. CDR1 is SGHTA and CDR2 is FQGNSA in the germline V gene. Unmatched junction bases numbered 5, after V lost 4 bases and J lost 7 bases. The sequencing input was peripheral blood. This TCR was recovered from a woman aged 80 or over with acute or convalescent COVID-19. V usage is TRBV7-2 and J usage is TRBJ2-5; TRBD1 aligns across 8 bases. CDR3 DNA sequence: TGTGCCAGCAGCTACGGACAGGGAAGGACCCAGTACTTC. The encoded protein is CASSYGQGRTQYF. Full variable domain (missing parts from reference TRBV7-2 and TRBJ2-5): GAGVSQSPSNKVTEKGKDVELRCDPISGHTALYWYRQSLGQGLEFLIYFQGNSAPDKSGLPSDRFSAERTGGSVSTLTIQRTQQEDSAVYLCASSYGQGRTQYFGPGTRLLVL.